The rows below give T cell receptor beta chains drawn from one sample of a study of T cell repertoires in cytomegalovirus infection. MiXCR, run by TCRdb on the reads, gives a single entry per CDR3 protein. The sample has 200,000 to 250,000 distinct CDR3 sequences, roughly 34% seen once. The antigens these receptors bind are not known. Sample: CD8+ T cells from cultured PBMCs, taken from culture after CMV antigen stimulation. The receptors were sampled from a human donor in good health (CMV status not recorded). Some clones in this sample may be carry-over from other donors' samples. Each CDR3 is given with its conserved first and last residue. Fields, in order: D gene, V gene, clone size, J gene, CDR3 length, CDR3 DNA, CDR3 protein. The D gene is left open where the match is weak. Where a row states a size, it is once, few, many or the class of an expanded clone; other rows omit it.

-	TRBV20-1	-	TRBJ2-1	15	TGCAGTGCTAGAGATCAGGGCAGGGTAGGTGATGAGCAGTTCTTC	CSARDQGRVGDEQFF
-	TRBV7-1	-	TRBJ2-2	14	TGTGCCGCCCCCCTGGGGCCCTCGTCCGGGGAGCTGTTTTTT	CAAPLGPSSGELFF
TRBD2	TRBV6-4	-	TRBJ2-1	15	TGTGCCAGCAGTGTGGGGACTAGCGGGAGTAATGAGCAGTTCTTC	CASSVGTSGSNEQFF
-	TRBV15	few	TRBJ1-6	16	TGTGCCACCAGCCGGGGAGTCCCAGGGCCCAATTCACCCCTCCACTTT	CATSRGVPGPNSPLHF
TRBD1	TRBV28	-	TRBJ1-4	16	TGTGCCAGCAGTTCGGGACAGGCCGACGGTAGGGAAAAACTGTTTTTT	CASSSGQADGREKLFF
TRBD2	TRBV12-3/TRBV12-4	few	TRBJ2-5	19	TGTGCCAGCAGGGATGAAACTAGCGGGGGCCAACCGATAGAAGAGACCCAGTACTTC	CASRDETSGGQPIEETQYF
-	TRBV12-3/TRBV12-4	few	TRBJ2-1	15	TGTGCCAGCACCCTAGGCCGGAGAGCCTACAATGAGCAGTTCTTC	CASTLGRRAYNEQFF
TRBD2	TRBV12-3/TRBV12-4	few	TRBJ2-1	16	TGTGCCAGCAGTCCAACCGGGACTAGCGGTTACAATGAGCAGTTCTTC	CASSPTGTSGYNEQFF
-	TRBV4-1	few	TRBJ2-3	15	TGCGCCAGCAGCCAACGAGGACTTGGCACAGATACGCAGTATTTT	CASSQRGLGTDTQYF
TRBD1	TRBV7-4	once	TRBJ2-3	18	TGTGCCAGCAGCGCCTTGTTCGGACAGGGGGCAGATACAGATACGCAGTATTTT	CASSALFGQGADTDTQYF
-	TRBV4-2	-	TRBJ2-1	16	TGTGCCAGCAGCCAGCCCGGGACACCCACAAGAAATGAGCAGTTCTTC	CASSQPGTPTRNEQFF
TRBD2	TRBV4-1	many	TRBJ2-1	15	TGCGCCAGCAAGCCATATGGCGGGGGGGCCGGGGAGCAGTTCTTC	CASKPYGGGAGEQFF
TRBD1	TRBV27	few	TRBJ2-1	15	TGTGCCAGCAGTCCCGGGACAGGGCCTGACAATGAGCAGTTCTTC	CASSPGTGPDNEQFF
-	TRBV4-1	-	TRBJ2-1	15	TGCGCCAGCAGCCAAGGCACGTTGGGCTACAATGAGCAGTTCTTC	CASSQGTLGYNEQFF
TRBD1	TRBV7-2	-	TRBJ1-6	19	TGTGCCAGCAGCTTCGGGACAGGGGCCAGGAGCTCCTATAATTCACCCCTCCACTTT	CASSFGTGARSSYNSPLHF
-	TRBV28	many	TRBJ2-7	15	TGTGCCAGCAGTTTATCCGTAGATAGGCTGAGACCGCAGTACTTC	CASSLSVDRLRPQYF
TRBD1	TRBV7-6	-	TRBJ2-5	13	TGTGCCAGCAGCCATGGGACAGTCGAGACCCAGTACTTC	CASSHGTVETQYF
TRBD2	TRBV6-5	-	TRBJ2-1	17	TGTGCCAGCAGTTACCCCCGGGAGGGAGGCGTAGGCAATGAGCAGTTCTTC	CASSYPREGGVGNEQFF
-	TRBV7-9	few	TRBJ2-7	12	TGTGCCAGCAGTCACCAGGGCAACGAGCAGTACTTC	CASSHQGNEQYF
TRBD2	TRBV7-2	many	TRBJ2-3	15	TGTGCCAGCAGCCTCGGCGTAGCGGGAGGAGATACGCAGTATTTT	CASSLGVAGGDTQYF
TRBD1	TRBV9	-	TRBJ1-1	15	TGTGCCAGCAGCACTGGGACAGCTTGGAACACTGAAGCTTTCTTT	CASSTGTAWNTEAFF
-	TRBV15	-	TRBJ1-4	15	TGTGCCACCAGCAGAGGCACACGAACTAATGAAAAACTGTTTTTT	CATSRGTRTNEKLFF
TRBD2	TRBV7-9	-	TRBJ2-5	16	TGTGCCAGCAGCTTAGATAGGACTAGCGAGCAAGAGACCCAGTACTTC	CASSLDRTSEQETQYF
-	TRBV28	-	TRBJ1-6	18	TGTGCCAGCAGACCCTTGGGCCAACAGAGCTCCTATAATTCACCCCTCCACTTT	CASRPLGQQSSYNSPLHF
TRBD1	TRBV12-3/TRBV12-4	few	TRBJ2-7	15	TGTGCCAGCAGTTCCCCGAGGGACAGCGGTCTCGAGCAGTACTTC	CASSSPRDSGLEQYF
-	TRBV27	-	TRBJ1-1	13	TGTGCCAGCAGCCAACAGGGGAACACTGAAGCTTTCTTT	CASSQQGNTEAFF
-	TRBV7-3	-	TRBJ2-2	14	TGTGCCAGCAGGCTGACAGGGAACACCGGGGAGCTGTTTTTT	CASRLTGNTGELFF
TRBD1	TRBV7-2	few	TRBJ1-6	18	TGTGCCAGCAGATCCGGGACAGGGGGCCCTTTTGAAAATTCACCCCTCCACTTT	CASRSGTGGPFENSPLHF
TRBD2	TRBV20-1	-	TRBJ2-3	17	TGCAGTGCTAGAGGAAGACTAGCGGCCCTACCCACAGATACGCAGTATTTT	CSARGRLAALPTDTQYF
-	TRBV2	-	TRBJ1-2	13	TGTGCCAGCAGGAGGTCAGCTAACTATGGCTACACCTTC	CASRRSANYGYTF
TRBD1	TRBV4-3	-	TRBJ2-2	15	TGCGCCAGCAGCCAAGAACAGGGGGCGGGCAGGGAGCTGTTTTTT	CASSQEQGAGRELFF